This T cell receptor (beta chain) appears in the sequencing data of a study of shared clonotypes between healthy human individuals. On this clone itself: Its matching antigen is unknown.

Sorted-subset replicate PCR reactions contained 200 to 250 ng DNA, corresponding to approximately 30,000 T cell genomes. Data came from immunoSEQ multiplex PCR; TCRdb stores just in-frame clones and leaves some out. This sample yields over 2 million clones, of which 85% to 95% are seen a single time; 0.13% belongs to the top ten. General study findings and limits: Naive subsets tended to show greater estimated richness than memory subsets. Naive CD4 clonotypes were shared across a handful of donors at 5% to 6%.

The CDR3 totals 12 residues. Between the trimmed V and J ends, which lost 7 bases and 7 bases, there was a span of 13 bases. Per germline, CDR1 MDHEN and CDR2 SYDVKM. The rearrangement links TRBV28 to TRBJ1-1; D not resolved. The sequence was obtained from a man between 18 and 29 years old in good health. The sequenced sample was naive CD4+ T cells sorted from blood. Regarding subset: CD45RA+ positively selected. The CDR3: CASKNRIDEAFF. The CDR3 DNA reads TGTGCCAGCAAGAACAGAATAGATGAAGCTTTCTTT.